These 12 T cell receptor beta chains were all obtained from the same sample, sequenced in a study of Ad26.COV2.S vaccination and SARS-CoV-2 variants (dated by TCRdb to 2020 to 2023). The library came from the immunoSEQ multiplex PCR assay. This is the immuneACCESS table as TCRdb keeps it, with only in-frame sequences that have V and J called. A part of the clones is gone; compared with another copy, unresolved V genes explain less than half, and the rest is unexplained. The sample table records over 300,000 clones; around four fifths of these occur just once. Clones ranked in the top ten supply approximately 7.8% of the sample. The treatment or condition label for this specimen denotes: some 19 received Ad26.COV2.S at low or high dose, single or two shots; about 5 received placebo; per-sample allocation not given. For vaccine and placebo recipients, the sequenced repertoires came from samples collected on day 63 after the first injection.

The specimen was peripheral blood, collected in a trial of Ad26.COV2.S vaccine versus placebo. The receptors shown here come from a person aged 18 to 65 who received the Ad26.COV2.S COVID-19 vaccine or a placebo.

J is TRBJ1-4 and V is TRBV6-5; D is ambiguous. CDR1 is MNHEY and CDR2 is SVGAGI in the germline V gene. The CDR3 is 12 residues long. The germline V and J ends were trimmed by 5 bases and 3 bases, with 4 bases remaining between them. For the CDR3, the DNA is TGTGCCAGCAGTCCGTCTAATGAAAAACTGTTTTTT. This gives the protein CASSPSNEKLFF.

This clone turned up a few times. The V call is TRBV18, the J call TRBJ1-3; D is unresolved. Trimming removed 6 bases at V and 2 bases at J, with 11 bases between. The CDR3 loop spans 14 amino acids. Germline V CDR1 and CDR2: KGHSH, LQKENI. The CDR3 sequence is CASSPTVTGNTIYF. In nucleotides, the CDR3 is TGTGCCAGCTCCCCGACGGTGACTGGAAACACCATATATTTT.

The genes are TRBV18 and TRBJ2-3, with D perhaps matching TRBD1 (6 bases). CDR1 and CDR2 from the germline V gene are KGHSH and LQKENI. With 2 bases removed from V and 5 bases from J, the gap between germline ends came to 11 bases. The CDR3 is 14 amino acids. CDR3 loop: CASSPTGTKDTQYF. The CDR3 nucleotides read TGTGCCAGCTCACCAACTGGGACAAAAGATACGCAGTATTTT.

The V call is TRBV14, the J call TRBJ2-5; D possibly corresponds to TRBD2 (5 bases). V was trimmed by 4 bases and J by 0 bases, leaving 6 bases between them. Germline V lookup: CDR1 SGHDN, CDR2 FVKESK. The CDR3 contains 13 residues. As DNA, the CDR3 is TGTGCCAGCAGCCCGGGATACCAAGAGACCCAGTACTTC. Protein product: CASSPGYQETQYF.

The genes are TRBV4-3 and TRBJ1-5, with D unresolved. V was cut by 1 base and J by 5 bases, with 12 bases left in between. Per germline, CDR1 LGHNA and CDR2 YSLEER. The CDR3 covers 15 residues. DNA of the CDR3: TGCGCCAGCAGCCAAGTCGTCGGGGTCGATCAGCCCCAGCATTTT. Translating it yields CASSQVVGVDQPQHF.

The chain employs TRBV6-6 and TRBJ2-1; D gene unclear. The CDR3 spans 15 residues. V lost 4 bases to trimming and J lost 1 base, with 11 bases between them. CDR1 is MNHNY, CDR2 SVGAGI, per germline (reference sequence). The CDR3 is CASSSSGYSYNEQFF. The CDR3 bases are TGTGCCAGCAGTTCCAGTGGGTATTCCTACAATGAGCAGTTCTTC.

The rearrangement uses TRBV2 and TRBJ2-7; D gene ambiguous. With 4 bases removed from V and 2 bases from J, the gap between germline ends came to 9 bases. The CDR3 loop spans 13 amino acids. Germline values: CDR1 SNHLY, CDR2 FYNNEI. CDR3 bases: TGTGCCAGCAGTGTCGGGTCTACCTACGAGCAGTACTTC. Amino acid sequence: CASSVGSTYEQYF.

The chain couples TRBV6-5 to TRBJ2-5, with 9 bases fitting TRBD1. The J segment lost 5 bases and the V segment lost 6 bases, leaving 4 bases of the junction unmatched. Germline loops: CDR1 MNHEY, CDR2 SVGAGI. CDR3 length equals 13 residues. CDR3 sequence: CASRQGAWETQYF. The CDR3 DNA reads TGTGCCAGCAGACAGGGGGCATGGGAGACCCAGTACTTC.

This chain connects TRBV27 to TRBJ2-5; no clear D gene. Germline CDR1 is MNHEY and CDR2 is SMNVEV (reference sequence). This CDR3 is built from 16 residues. Trimming removed 3 bases from V and 2 bases from J, with 16 bases in between. CDR3 nucleotide sequence: TGTGCCAGCAGTTTGGGATTTGATGTGGGGCAAGAGACCCAGTACTTC. Protein sequence: CASSLGFDVGQETQYF.

This rearrangement joins TRBV28 to TRBJ1-2; the D gene is possibly TRBD1 (5 bases). The V gene's germline CDR1 is MDHEN and CDR2 SYDVKM. Trimming shortened V by 5 bases and J by 3 bases, and 13 bases separated the two germline ends. This CDR3 comprises 14 residues. The CDR3 DNA reads TGTGCCAGCAGTCCGGACATAGGGCACTATGGCTACACCTTC. This codes for CASSPDIGHYGYTF.

The chain joins TRBV5-6 to TRBJ1-2; tentatively, D is TRBD1 (5 bases). CDR1 is SGHDT and CDR2 is YYEEEE in the germline V gene. V shed 0 bases and J shed 3 bases, with 9 bases lying between them. CDR3 size: 14 residues. CDR3 amino acids: CASSLVQADYGYTF. The CDR3 bases are TGTGCCAGCAGCTTGGTACAGGCCGACTATGGCTACACCTTC.

The genes are TRBV19 and TRBJ1-2, with 7 positions matching TRBD1. Germline trimming cut 7 bases from V and 4 bases from J; bases unmatched to any gene: 3. This CDR3 has 12 amino acids. Germline V CDR1 and CDR2: LNHDA, SQIVND (reference sequence). CDR3 sequence reads: CASNSGGYGYTF. CDR3 DNA sequence: TGTGCCAGTAATTCAGGGGGCTATGGCTACACCTTC.